The 15 T cell receptor beta chains below come from one sample, sequenced in a study of shared clonotypes between healthy human individuals. Sequencing used immunoSEQ multiplex PCR; TCRdb keeps in-frame clones, though not all of them. The sample has approximately 1,500,000 clones; 95% to 99% are singletons. The sequenced sample consisted of naive CD4+ T cells sorted from blood. The sample's subset: CD45RA+ positively selected. Receptors originate from a man younger than 45 in good health.

As for this clone: The same CDR3 also results from other DNA sequences found in this sample. V and J are TRBV5-1 and TRBJ2-7; possible D gene TRBD1, 5 bases. The CDR3 is 14 residues long. V was cut by 0 bases and J by 2 bases, with 9 bases left in between. The germline gives CDR1 SGHRS, CDR2 YFSETQ. The CDR3, as DNA: TGCGCCAGCAGCTTGGGCGCAGGGACCTACGAGCAGTACTTC. As protein: CASSLGAGTYEQYF.

About this clone: The DNA is left out, because the CDR3 cannot be placed on it with certainty; the CDR3 is given as TCRdb lists it. The chain joins TRBV18 to TRBJ1-1; the table's D gene call, TRBD1, was not cross checked with the DNA. The CDR3 is 14 residues long, counting both termini. Looked up from germline, CDR1 is KGHSH and CDR2 is LQKENI. CDR3 sequence reads: CASSPLWQDTEAFF.

The chain has TRBV2 and TRBJ2-3; D remains ambiguous. CDR3 length: 13 residues. Germline V gives CDR1 SNHLY, CDR2 FYNNEI. V gave up 11 bases and J gave up 0 bases, with 12 bases separating them. In DNA, the CDR3 is TGTGCCGTTCGCGGCGTTAGCACAGATACGCAGTATTTT. It specifies CAVRGVSTDTQYF.

This sequence joins TRBV4-3 and TRBJ2-1, with 8 nucleotides matching TRBD2. This CDR3 is built from 15 residues. Germline CDR1 LGHNA, CDR2 YSLEER. Unmatched junction bases numbered 6, after V lost 4 bases and J lost 4 bases. The DNA for the CDR3 is TGCGCCAGCAGCCCCTCTAGCGGGCCTTACAATGAGCAGTTCTTC. This sequence encodes CASSPSSGPYNEQFF.

The CDR3 spells CASSLDTSSYEQYF. In nucleotides, the CDR3 is TGTGCCAGCAGTTTGGACACTAGCTCCTACGAGCAGTACTTC. This chain connects TRBV28 to TRBJ2-7; either TRBD1 or TRBD2 may fit D (5 bases each). The CDR3 has 14 residues. Per germline, CDR1 MDHEN and CDR2 SYDVKM. V lost 3 bases and J lost 0, with 9 bases in between.

This chain connects TRBV18 to TRBJ2-7; D uncertain. Trimming removed 1 base from V and 6 bases from J, with 19 bases in between. The length of the CDR3 is 16 residues. Germline CDR1 KGHSH, CDR2 LQKENI. CDR3: CASSPLPSIPKGEQYF. CDR3 coding DNA: TGTGCCAGCTCACCACTCCCATCCATACCGAAGGGCGAGCAGTACTTC.

The rearrangement joins TRBV15 to TRBJ2-5; 9 positions agree with TRBD1. CDR3 length: 15 residues. Germline assignment: CDR1 LNHNV and CDR2 YYDKDF (reference sequence). V was clipped by 6 bases and J by 2 bases; unmatched bases: 7. CDR3 in amino acids: CATSTGQGKQETQYF. CDR3 coding DNA: TGTGCCACCAGTACCGGACAGGGGAAGCAAGAGACCCAGTACTTC.

This rearrangement joins TRBV25-1 to TRBJ2-1; TRBD2 is a possible D gene (5 bases). Germline CDR1 is MGHDK and CDR2 is SYGVNS. Trimming pared 1 base from V and 9 bases from J, leaving 10 bases between. The CDR3 is made up of 13 amino acids. The CDR3 DNA follows: TGTGCCAGCAGTGAATGGTCTCGGGGTGAGCAGTTCTTC. Its translation: CASSEWSRGEQFF.

V and J are TRBV28 and TRBJ2-7; no reliable D call. Trimming shortened V by 2 bases and J by 2 bases, and 7 bases separated the two germline ends. CDR1 is MDHEN and CDR2 is SYDVKM in the germline V gene. The length of the CDR3 is 13 residues. This chain's CDR3 is CASSLQRTYEQYF. The CDR3 DNA reads TGTGCCAGCAGTTTACAGCGAACCTACGAGCAGTACTTC.

This rearrangement joins TRBV9 to TRBJ2-6; 10 bases are a match to TRBD2. Germline V gives CDR1 SGDLS, CDR2 YYNGEE. The trim removed 7 bases at V and 0 bases at J, leaving 10 bases unmatched. The CDR3 has 18 residues. CDR3 residues: CASLSGRAASSGANVLTF. DNA for the CDR3: TGTGCCAGCCTCAGCGGGAGGGCCGCCAGCTCTGGGGCCAACGTCCTGACTTTC.

V gene TRBV15 combines with J gene TRBJ2-7, with D possibly matching TRBD2 (6 bases). Looked up from germline, CDR1 is LNHNV and CDR2 is YYDKDF (reference sequence). V lost 0 bases and J lost 1, with 10 bases in between. This CDR3 comprises 15 residues. The CDR3 DNA reads as TGTGCCACCAGCAGAGAAGCTAGCGAGTCCTACGAGCAGTACTTC. Its translation: CATSREASESYEQYF.

The V and J genes are TRBV6-1 and TRBJ2-7; a weak D match, TRBD1 (5 bases). CDR1 and CDR2 (germline): MNHNS, SASEGT. Trimming shortened V by 0 bases and J by 3 bases, and 9 bases separated the two germline ends. This CDR3 comprises 14 residues. The CDR3 region has the DNA TGTGCCAGCAGTGAAGCTTCAGGGTACTACGAGCAGTACTTC. Translated: CASSEASGYYEQYF.

V usage is TRBV7-6 and J usage is TRBJ2-1, with D possibly being TRBD2 (6 bases). The CDR3 loop spans 13 amino acids. The germline V gene encodes CDR1 SGHVS and CDR2 FNYEAQ. V gave up 5 bases and J gave up 1 base, with 6 bases separating them. Written as DNA, the CDR3 is TGTGCCAGCAGCGGGAGGTCCTACAATGAGCAGTTCTTC. As protein: CASSGRSYNEQFF. Together with reference TRBV7-6 and TRBJ2-1, the CDR3 gives the full variable domain: GAGVSQSPRYKVTKRGQDVALRCDPISGHVSLYWYRQALGQGPEFLTYFNYEAQQDKSGLPNDRFSAERPEGSISTLTIQRTEQRDSAMYRCASSGRSYNEQFFGPGTRLTVL.

As regards this clone: The sample carries other DNA sequences with the same CDR3. This chain uses TRBV19 with TRBJ1-5; 8 bases map to TRBD1. Germline V gives CDR1 LNHDA, CDR2 SQIVND (reference sequence). The CDR3 runs to 12 residues. V shed 8 bases, J shed 4 bases, and the junction held 1 base outside the gene matches. This CDR3 is CASRQGNQPQHF. In nucleotides, the CDR3 is TGTGCCAGTCGACAGGGGAATCAGCCCCAGCATTTT. Using reference TRBV19 and TRBJ1-5 for the parts outside the CDR3, the full variable domain is DGGITQSPKYLFRKEGQNVTLSCEQNLNHDAMYWYRQDPGQGLRLIYYSQIVNDFQKGDIAEGYSVSREKKESFPLTVTSAQKNPTAFYLCASRQGNQPQHFGDGTRLSIL.

The chain employs TRBV10-2 and TRBJ2-2, with 8 bases fitting TRBD1. There are 15 residues in the CDR3. Germline V gene lookup returns CDR1 WSHSY and CDR2 SAAADI. The V gene end was trimmed by 6 bases and the J gene end by 1 base; junction bases not matched to a gene: 4. The CDR3 DNA reads as TGCGCCAGCAGCCGGACAGGGAGGAACACCGGGGAGCTGTTTTTT. It encodes CASSRTGRNTGELFF.